These 8 T cell receptor beta chains originate from one sample sequenced in a study of cytomegalovirus exposure and HLA in healthy donors. It was with 60 Vbeta and 13 Jbeta primers that the PCR ran. The assay was immunoSEQ multiplex PCR, and TCRdb's table has in-frame clones only and misses some. The sample lists approximately 89,000 clones; approximately 81% were seen once. What was sequenced was PBMCs. These receptors originate from a middle-aged man in good health and CMV-seropositive.

In this sample, this clone turned up once. The chain is built from TRBV25-1 and TRBJ2-3; tentative D call: TRBD1 (6 bases). Trimming shortened V by 4 bases and J by 0 bases, and 8 bases separated the two germline ends. This CDR3 has 14 amino acids. Per germline, CDR1 MGHDK and CDR2 SYGVNS. In DNA, the CDR3 is TGTGCCAGCAGTGCGGACAGAAGCACAGATACGCAGTATTTT. This codes for CASSADRSTDTQYF.

This sequence joins TRBV30 and TRBJ1-2; TRBD1 matches at 8 bases. V shed 5 bases and J 2 bases; nucleotides not matched to a gene: 7. The CDR3 runs 14 residues. Germline V CDR1 and CDR2: GTSNPN, SVGIG (reference sequence). This chain's CDR3 is CAWARQGRNYGYTF. DNA for the CDR3: TGTGCCTGGGCTAGACAGGGGAGGAACTATGGCTACACCTTC.

This chain links TRBV4-1 with TRBJ1-5; unclear D gene. The CDR3 length is 15 residues. The germline V and J ends were trimmed by 0 bases and 4 bases, with 10 bases remaining between them. Germline V gene sequence: CDR1 MGHRA, CDR2 YSYEKL. CDR3 nucleotide sequence: TGCGCCAGCAGCCAAGACCTCAGAGGAAATCAGCCCCAGCATTTT. Amino acids: CASSQDLRGNQPQHF.

This clone occurred a few times. The chain links TRBV2 to TRBJ2-5; 11 bases map to TRBD1. This CDR3 spans 15 amino acids. Germline lookup yields CDR1 SNHLY and CDR2 FYNNEI. V trimming: 6 bases; J trimming: 6 bases; junction bases outside the gene matches: 9. CDR3 in amino acids: CASSSDRGRTQTQYF. As DNA, the CDR3 is TGTGCCAGCAGCTCGGACAGGGGGCGGACACAGACCCAGTACTTC.

This clone has just one count. The chain couples TRBV7-2 to TRBJ2-3; D might be TRBD1 (5 bases). The V gene lost 5 bases and the J gene lost 3 bases, with 15 bases spanning the gap. Germline lookup yields CDR1 SGHTA and CDR2 FQGNSA. The CDR3 is 15 residues long. CDR3 region: CASSLSERGTDTQYF. The DNA of the CDR3 is TGTGCCAGCAGCCTTAGTGAAAGGGGAACAGATACGCAGTATTTT.

DNA of the CDR3: TGTGCCAGCAGCAGGGACCGGGACAGGGAAATCTATGGCTACACCTTC. It encodes CASSRDRDREIYGYTF. J is TRBJ1-2 and V is TRBV21-1; the table's D gene call, TRBD1, was not cross checked with the DNA. TRBV21-1 is tagged as a pseudogene. CDR3 size: 16 residues.

This clone appeared a single time. This rearrangement joins TRBV30 to TRBJ1-2; 11 bases agree with TRBD1. Germline loops: CDR1 GTSNPN, CDR2 SVGIG (reference sequence). The V segment lost 4 bases and the J segment 6 bases; nucleotides outside the gene matches: 10. The CDR3 consists of 15 residues. CDR3 coding DNA: TGTGCCTGGAACCGGGGGACAGGGGGGTCAGATGGCTACACCTTC. Translated, it gives CAWNRGTGGSDGYTF. The entire variable domain, with the rest obtained from reference TRBV30 and TRBJ1-2, is as follows: SQTIHQWPATLVQPVGSPLSLECTVEGTSNPNLYWYRQAAGRGLQLLFYSVGIGQISSEVPQNLSASRPQDRQFILSSKKLLLSDSGFYLCAWNRGTGGSDGYTFGSGTRLTVV.

The genes are TRBV6-1 and TRBJ2-4; D is perhaps TRBD1 (5 bases). The CDR3 consists of 15 residues. Trimming stripped 5 bases from V and 8 bases from J, with 19 bases between. CDR1 and CDR2 from the germline V gene are MNHNS and SASEGT. For the CDR3, the DNA is TGTGCCAGCAGTAACCAACAGGAGATTTTGGACATTCAGTACTTC. Translated: CASSNQQEILDIQYF.